The 28 T cell receptor beta chains presented below share a single source sample, sequenced in a study of metastatic and nonmetastatic thyroid tumors. Patients were all untreated before their thyroid surgery. TCRdb re-clonotyped the PCR reads through MiXCR. The sample includes 27,000 or so clones, around 25% seen only once; the top ten take just over 6%. Sequencing was performed on blood. Every receptor here comes from a female donor with papillary thyroid cancer or a benign thyroid nodule (not recorded which). Some clones in this sample may be carry-over from other donors' samples.

This clone has only a few counts. The chain employs TRBV12-3 or TRBV12-4 and TRBJ2-5, with 8 bases fitting TRBD2. This CDR3 region has 16 residues. With 5 bases clipped from V and 7 bases from J, the junction kept 15 bases outside the gene matches. CDR3 coding DNA: TGTGCCAGCAGTGGGATAGCACTAGCGGTAGGAGGGACCCAGTACTTC. Its protein is CASSGIALAVGGTQYF.

In its sample, this clone ranks as medium-sized (0.01 to 0.1%). V and J are TRBV6-1 and TRBJ2-1; unclear D gene. Germline V gene lookup returns CDR1 MNHNS and CDR2 SASEGT. The germline V and J ends were trimmed by 7 bases and 2 bases, with 18 bases remaining between them. The CDR3 contains 16 residues. This CDR3 reads CASTIWGSRAYNEQFF. The CDR3, as DNA: TGTGCCAGCACCATCTGGGGTTCGCGAGCCTACAATGAGCAGTTCTTC.

The chain uses TRBV5-1 and TRBJ2-2; D is perhaps TRBD2 (6 bases). CDR3 length: 17 amino acids. Per germline, CDR1 SGHRS and CDR2 YFSETQ. Trimming took off 2 bases at V and 0 bases at J, with 14 bases between the two ends. DNA of the CDR3: TGCGCCAGCAGCTTTCGGAGAGCGGGCCCGAACACCGGGGAGCTGTTTTTT. It translates to CASSFRRAGPNTGELFF.

This clone has ten or more counts. The chain uses TRBV10-3 and TRBJ1-5, with TRBD1 matching over 7 bases. Per germline, CDR1 ENHRY and CDR2 SYGVKD. The J segment lost 6 bases and the V segment lost 0 bases, leaving 5 bases of the junction unmatched. This CDR3 is built from 15 residues. Here the CDR3 reads CAISESGQESQPQHF. CDR3 nucleotide sequence: TGTGCCATCAGTGAGTCAGGACAGGAAAGTCAGCCCCAGCATTTT.

The CDR3 bases are TGTGCCAGCAGCTTACCGGGACAGGGAAATTCACCCCTCCACTTT. It is translated as CASSLPGQGNSPLHF. The chain combines TRBV5-8 with TRBJ1-6, with 9 positions matching TRBD1. The V gene end was trimmed by 2 bases and the J gene end by 7 bases; junction bases not matched to a gene: 4. CDR3 length: 15 residues. The V gene's germline CDR1 is SGHTS and CDR2 YDEGEE.

This clone was counted at least ten times. The chain is built from TRBV6-4 and TRBJ2-1; no definite D call. The CDR3 extends over 16 amino acids. V lost 3 bases and J 1 base, leaving 13 bases between the germline ends. The germline V gene encodes CDR1 MRHNA and CDR2 SNTAGT. The CDR3 coding sequence is TGTGCCAGCAGTGAAAGAAATAGGGCTTCCTACAATGAGCAGTTCTTC. Its translation: CASSERNRASYNEQFF.

V and J are TRBV13 and TRBJ1-2; 12 bases line up with TRBD1. Germline loops: CDR1 PRHDT, CDR2 FYEKMQ (reference sequence). The junction had 18 bases not matched to a gene; V was cut back by 7 bases and J by 3 bases. The CDR3 spans 19 residues. CDR3 in amino acids: CASTSSFKGQGALDYGYTF. The CDR3 bases are TGTGCCAGCACCTCGTCATTTAAGGGACAGGGGGCTCTTGACTATGGCTACACCTTC.

This clone was seen repeatedly, ten times or more. A single base separates this from a much larger clone, so it may be a read error. Within the sample, other DNA sequences also encode this same CDR3. This chain connects TRBV20-1 to TRBJ2-6; unclear D gene. The germline V and J ends were trimmed by 6 bases and 4 bases, with 7 bases remaining between them. From germline, CDR1 is DFQATT and CDR2 SNEGSKA (reference sequence). The CDR3 contains 12 residues. As DNA, the CDR3 is TGCAGTGCCCCCTCCGGGGCCAACGTCCTGACTTTC. It translates to CSAPSGANVLTF.

This clone was detected ten times or more. A read error may explain this, as a much larger clone is one base away. This specimen includes other DNA sequences encoding the same CDR3. The genes are TRBV18 and TRBJ1-1, with D tentatively TRBD1 (6 bases). CDR1 is KGHSH, CDR2 LQKENI, per germline. CDR3 length equals 14 residues. The CDR3 coding sequence is TGTGCCAGCTCACCGGGACAAAAGAACACTGAAGCTTTCTTC. This codes for CASSPGQKNTEAFF.

In its sample, this clone is medium-sized (0.01 to 0.1%). The chain has TRBV5-1 and TRBJ2-1; no definite D call. V was trimmed by 4 bases and J by 4 bases, leaving 9 bases between them. Germline assignment: CDR1 SGHRS and CDR2 YFSETQ. CDR3 size: 13 residues. The DNA of the CDR3 is TGCGCCAGCAGCCGTATTAGATACAATGAGCAGTTCTTC. Translating gives CASSRIRYNEQFF.

This clone was counted between two and nine times. Written as DNA, the CDR3 is TGTGCCAGTAGTACAGGACAGGGACGTTCACCCCTCCACTTT. Its protein product is CASSTGQGRSPLHF. This chain joins TRBV19 and TRBJ1-6; 8 bases are a match to TRBD1. J lost 9 bases, V lost 4 bases, and 5 bases had no gene match. Germline V gives CDR1 LNHDA, CDR2 SQIVND (reference sequence). This CDR3 is built from 14 residues.

This clone was recorded many times. This chain connects TRBV12-3 or TRBV12-4 to TRBJ1-1; 9 bases agree with TRBD1. Germline trimming cut 6 bases from V and 0 bases from J; bases unmatched to any gene: 11. The CDR3 is 17 amino acids. CDR3 in DNA: TGTGCCAGCAGCCCCGGGACAGGGAATGACCTGAACACTGAAGCTTTCTTT. Translated, it gives CASSPGTGNDLNTEAFF.

The chain carries TRBV28 and TRBJ2-7; 7 bases are shared with TRBD2. The CDR3 has 14 amino acids. V dropped 6 bases and J dropped 3; count of bases not matched to a gene: 8. CDR1 and CDR2 (germline): MDHEN, SYDVKM. CDR3 bases: TGTGCCAGCAGACCCGCTAGCGGTTACTACGAGCAGTACTTC. This sequence encodes CASRPASGYYEQYF.

This clone was found a few times. V usage is TRBV6-1 and J usage is TRBJ2-3, with unresolved D. This CDR3 has 15 amino acids. The V end was cut by 4 bases, the J end by 0 bases, with 11 bases between. The germline gives CDR1 MNHNS, CDR2 SASEGT. The CDR3 is CASSGAGASTDTQYF. Here the CDR3 DNA reads TGTGCCAGCAGTGGGGCAGGTGCTAGCACAGATACGCAGTATTTT.

The CDR3 coding sequence is TGCAGTGCTAGACTGGCCTCCCGCACAGATACGCAGTATTTT. This sequence encodes CSARLASRTDTQYF. This chain uses TRBV20-1 with TRBJ2-3; no clear D. The CDR3 sequence is 14 residues long. The germline gives CDR1 DFQATT, CDR2 SNEGSKA (reference sequence). V was cut by 2 bases and J by 1 base, with 10 bases left in between.

The chain couples TRBV5-6 to TRBJ2-7; D possibly corresponds to TRBD1 (5 bases). Trimming left V 1 base short and J 0 bases short, with 14 bases between. Germline V lookup: CDR1 SGHDT, CDR2 YYEEEE. CDR3 size: 16 residues. The CDR3 region has the DNA TGTGCCAGCAGCTTGTTCACAGGCTGGGACTCCTACGAGCAGTACTTC. It is translated as CASSLFTGWDSYEQYF.

This clone has a handful of counts. The V call is TRBV7-3, the J call TRBJ2-3, with D perhaps being TRBD1 or TRBD2 (5 bases each). Trimming cost V 6 bases and J 2 bases, with 12 bases left between them. Per germline, CDR1 SGHTA and CDR2 FQGTGA. The CDR3 has 14 residues. The CDR3 reads CASRKMGDTDTQYF. As DNA, the CDR3 is TGTGCCAGCAGAAAAATGGGGGACACAGATACGCAGTATTTT.

This clone was recorded many times. The rearrangement uses TRBV5-5 and TRBJ2-3; tentatively, D is TRBD1 (6 bases). Per germline, CDR1 SGHKS and CDR2 YYEKEE (reference sequence). The CDR3 contains 13 residues. Trimming took 4 bases from V and 3 from J, leaving 9 bases between them. As DNA, the CDR3 is TGTGCCAGCAGCCCCGGACAGACAGATACGCAGTATTTT. Residues: CASSPGQTDTQYF.

This clone was observed at least ten times. The chain couples TRBV10-2 to TRBJ2-6; no reliable D call. Germline values: CDR1 WSHSY, CDR2 SAAADI. The CDR3 sequence is 15 residues long. The germline V and J ends were trimmed by 2 bases and 0 bases, with 5 bases remaining between them. The CDR3 is CASSEGASGANVLTF. The CDR3 coding sequence is TGCGCCAGCAGTGAGGGAGCCTCTGGGGCCAACGTCCTGACTTTC.

This clone is classed as medium-sized. This chain links TRBV10-1 with TRBJ2-1; possibly TRBD2 for D (5 bases). Germline assignment: CDR1 WNHNN and CDR2 SYGVQD (reference sequence). Trimming stripped 3 bases from V and 10 bases from J, with 19 bases between. CDR3 length: 15 amino acids. CDR3 amino acids: CASSDSLAPSGEQFF. The CDR3 DNA reads TGCGCCAGCAGTGATAGTCTAGCCCCTTCAGGAGAGCAGTTCTTC.

This clone was picked up many times. This may arise from a read error, as a much more abundant clone is one base away. This chain connects TRBV27 to TRBJ1-5; 7 nucleotides match TRBD1. The CDR3 has 15 amino acids. The trim removed 8 bases at V and 2 bases at J, leaving 9 bases unmatched. Germline assignment: CDR1 MNHEY and CDR2 SMNVEV (reference sequence). In DNA form, the CDR3 reads TGTGCCAGCGGGTGGAGAACAGGGGGCAATCAGCCCCAGCATTTT. This translates into CASGWRTGGNQPQHF.

This clone has just a few counts. This chain connects TRBV20-1 to TRBJ2-1; 7 nucleotides agree with TRBD2. V shed 2 bases, J shed 5 bases, and the junction held 0 bases outside the gene matches. This CDR3 is built from 12 residues. Germline CDR1 DFQATT, CDR2 SNEGSKA (reference sequence). CDR3 in amino acids: CSARLADNEQFF. The CDR3 nucleotides are TGCAGTGCTAGACTAGCGGACAATGAGCAGTTCTTC.

The genes are TRBV12-3 or TRBV12-4 and TRBJ1-1, with 7 bases that match TRBD1. CDR3 length: 14 amino acids. The ends lost 6 bases at V and 3 bases at J; junction bases unmatched: 7. In DNA form, the CDR3 reads TGTGCCAGCAGCGAGACAGGGCGGCACACTGAAGCTTTCTTT. Its protein is CASSETGRHTEAFF.

As DNA, the CDR3 is TGCAGTGCTAGAGGGTGGCAGGGTTTTGTGGGGGAAAAGGGCTACACCTTC. It specifies CSARGWQGFVGEKGYTF. The chain joins TRBV20-1 to TRBJ1-2; a possible D gene is TRBD1 (5 bases). V lost 1 base and J lost 8, with 26 bases in between. Germline CDR1 reads DFQATT; CDR2 reads SNEGSKA (reference sequence). The CDR3 has 17 residues.

In its sample, this clone was seen many times. The CDR3 DNA sequence: TGCAGTGCTAGGGAAGGGGGGGCTGAAGCTTTCTTT. Translation: CSAREGGAEAFF. The V gene is TRBV20-1, the J gene TRBJ1-1; the D gene is possibly TRBD1 (6 bases). The CDR3 is made up of 12 amino acids. V was pared by 3 bases and J by 6 bases, with 11 bases between. Germline V lookup: CDR1 DFQATT, CDR2 SNEGSKA (reference sequence).

This clone is categorized as medium-sized. The chain carries TRBV12-3 or TRBV12-4 and TRBJ2-7; D is possibly TRBD1 (5 bases). The CDR3 is 15 residues long. V lost 5 bases and J lost 0, with 14 bases in between. Here the CDR3 reads CASSDTRQSSYEQYF. The CDR3 coding sequence is TGTGCCAGCAGTGACACCAGACAGAGCTCCTACGAGCAGTACTTC.

The V and J genes are TRBV20-1 and TRBJ2-4, with a tentative D call TRBD2 (5 bases). V lost 6 bases to trimming and J lost 4 bases, with 19 bases between them. The CDR3 is 15 amino acids. Germline V lookup: CDR1 DFQATT, CDR2 SNEGSKA (reference sequence). As DNA, the CDR3 is TGCAGTGCGGACGCTAGCATGAGGGCGAAAAACATTCAGTACTTC. This translates into CSADASMRAKNIQYF.

The chain combines TRBV20-1 with TRBJ2-3, with a tentative D call TRBD2 (6 bases). Germline V lookup: CDR1 DFQATT, CDR2 SNEGSKA (reference sequence). The CDR3 is 14 residues long. V was pared by 2 bases and J by 2 bases, with 11 bases between. Here the CDR3 reads CSARNLAYTDTQYF. CDR3 DNA: TGCAGTGCTAGAAACCTAGCGTACACAGATACGCAGTATTTT.